This T cell receptor beta chain was retrieved from a study of tumor and adjacent non-tumor tissue in lung cancer. Study-level points and caveats: In normal lung, the top 100 clones were significantly more dominant than in tumor. Tumor tissue had significantly higher TCR diversity than normal lung.

On this clonotype itself: Its antigen remains unidentified.

The J segment lost 6 bases and the V segment lost 4 bases, leaving 7 bases of the junction unmatched. CDR1 and CDR2 (germline): SGHRS, YFSETQ. This CDR3 has 14 amino acids. Three rounds of nested PCR, following a modified ARM-PCR protocol, produced the TCRbeta library. From the multiplex PCR reads, TCRdb called clonotypes with MiXCR, one entry per CDR3 protein. The sample includes 130,000 or so distinct CDR3 sequences, 60% to 70% of them seen just once. The template was RNA from unsorted bulk tissue. The TCR originated in a man aged 25-45 years with non-small cell lung cancer. Sequencing was carried out using lung tumor tissue. The chain couples TRBV5-1 to TRBJ1-2, with 9 bases identical to TRBD1. This CDR3 reads CASSKQGASDGYTF. CDR3 DNA: TGCGCCAGCAGCAAACAGGGGGCTAGCGATGGCTACACCTTC.